This is a list of T cell receptor beta chains from one sample in a study of blood T cell repertoires in COVID-19. Clones were read by immunoSEQ multiplex PCR, and TCRdb kept only the in-frame ones, dropping some. The sample contains about 280,000 clones, about 85% of which appear only once. The sample consisted of peripheral blood. These receptors were obtained from a human donor in a cohort sampled during active COVID-19. CDR3s include the opening cysteine and the closing phenylalanine or tryptophan. The order of the fields is J gene, clone size, V gene, D gene, CDR3 protein, CDR3 DNA. A D gene is named only where the DNA matches it firmly. Rows give clone size only sometimes, using once, few, many, or a class for an expanded clone.

J: TRBJ2-3; size: NA; V: TRBV9; D: TRBD2; CDR3: CASSVLAGGSTDTQYF; DNA: TGTGCCAGCAGCGTTCTAGCGGGAGGAAGTACAGATACGCAGTATTTT
J: TRBJ2-1; size: NA; V: TRBV6-5; D: NA; CDR3: CASSYNGGVNEQFF; DNA: TGTGCCAGCAGTTACAATGGAGGGGTTAATGAGCAGTTCTTC
J: TRBJ2-3; size: NA; V: TRBV11-3; D: NA; CDR3: CASSLGQGTDTQYF; DNA: TGTGCCAGCAGCTTGGGACAAGGCACAGATACGCAGTATTTT
J: TRBJ2-5; size: NA; V: TRBV18; D: NA; CDR3: CASSLLPGAEETQYF; DNA: TGTGCCAGCTCTCTGTTACCGGGAGCGGAAGAGACCCAGTACTTC
J: TRBJ1-2; size: few; V: TRBV5-4; D: TRBD1; CDR3: CASSLPGGAYGYTF; DNA: TGTGCCAGCAGCTTGCCAGGGGGCGCCTATGGCTACACCTTC
J: TRBJ2-4; size: NA; V: TRBV18; D: TRBD1; CDR3: CASSPQGQGSIQYF; DNA: TGTGCCAGCTCACCCCAGGGACAGGGAAGCATTCAGTACTTC
J: TRBJ2-3; size: NA; V: TRBV7-2; D: TRBD2; CDR3: CASSASGTRTDTQYF; DNA: TGTGCCAGCAGCGCCTCCGGGACTAGAACAGATACGCAGTATTTT
J: TRBJ2-3; size: NA; V: TRBV2; D: TRBD2; CDR3: CASKTAGLAVRSTDTQYF; DNA: TGTGCCAGCAAAACTGCGGGACTAGCGGTCCGGAGCACAGATACGCAGTATTTT
J: TRBJ2-1; size: NA; V: TRBV18; D: NA; CDR3: CASSLSTSWSGGEQFF; DNA: TGTGCCAGCTCACTGTCGACTAGTTGGTCTGGAGGTGAGCAGTTCTTC
J: TRBJ2-3; size: NA; V: TRBV9; D: NA; CDR3: CASSLTSGREIDTQYF; DNA: TGTGCCAGCAGCCTTACCTCGGGTCGGGAGATAGATACGCAGTATTTT
J: TRBJ2-1; size: NA; V: TRBV19; D: TRBD1; CDR3: CASSRPGQGYNEQFF; DNA: TGTGCCAGTAGTAGGCCGGGACAGGGCTACAATGAGCAGTTCTTC
J: TRBJ2-7; size: NA; V: TRBV18; D: TRBD2; CDR3: CASSSRTSGTYEQYF; DNA: TGTGCCAGCTCATCCAGGACTAGCGGGACTTACGAGCAGTACTTC
J: TRBJ1-1; size: NA; V: TRBV12-3/TRBV12-4; D: NA; CDR3: CASSLAALHFF; DNA: TGTGCCAGCAGTTTAGCGGCTTTACATTTCTTT
J: TRBJ1-5; size: NA; V: TRBV6-2/TRBV6-3; D: NA; CDR3: CASSLLDTPQHF; DNA: TGTGCCAGCAGCTTACTCGATACGCCCCAGCATTTT
J: TRBJ2-3; size: NA; V: TRBV29-1; D: NA; CDR3: CSVPRQSTDTQYF; DNA: TGCAGCGTACCCCGACAAAGCACAGATACGCAGTATTTT
J: TRBJ2-1; size: NA; V: TRBV11-1; D: NA; CDR3: CASSFAENEQFF; DNA: TGTGCCAGCAGCTTCGCGGAAAATGAGCAGTTCTTC
J: TRBJ1-1; size: NA; V: TRBV29-1; D: NA; CDR3: CSVHDRTLNTEAFF; DNA: TGCAGCGTTCATGACAGAACCTTGAACACTGAAGCTTTCTTT
J: TRBJ2-3; size: NA; V: TRBV5-1; D: NA; CDR3: CASSPRSAADTQYF; DNA: TGCGCCAGCAGCCCGAGATCCGCGGCAGATACGCAGTATTTT